This passage covers 8 T cell receptor beta chains from one sample sequenced in a study of T-cell memory formation after mild COVID-19. TCRdb fed the 5' RACE reads into MiXCR, producing one record per CDR3 protein. This table holds hundreds of thousands of distinct CDR3 sequences, roughly 20% found once. The sample taken for sequencing was PBMCs or a T cell subset sorted from them (not recorded which). The receptors shown here come from a man aged 18 to 30 who had mild COVID-19 (a few samples of this study predate the infection). Cell type and time point are not known.

The genes are TRBV7-6 and TRBJ1-2; D not certain. CDR1 SGHVS and CDR2 FNYEAQ come from the germline V gene. The ends were cut back, 0 bases at V and 6 bases at J, with 14 bases in the middle. The CDR3 is 15 residues long. CDR3 in DNA: TGTGCCAGCAGCTTAGCGGTCGGGAGAAGGGATGGCTACACCTTC. Its translation: CASSLAVGRRDGYTF.

The chain couples TRBV7-6 to TRBJ2-5; D unclear. Between the trimmed V and J ends, which lost 5 bases and 2 bases, there was a span of 3 bases. Germline V CDR1 and CDR2: SGHVS, FNYEAQ. This CDR3 region has 11 residues. CDR3 DNA: TGTGCCAGCAGCAAGCAAGAGACCCAGTACTTC. Translated, it gives CASSKQETQYF.

This clonotype was seen ten or more times. V and J are TRBV4-3 and TRBJ1-5; 9 nucleotides line up with TRBD1. The CDR3 covers 16 residues. Germline CDR1 and CDR2: LGHNA and YSLEER. After removal of 0 bases from V and 7 bases from J, the junction contained 7 bases not matched to a gene. The chain's CDR3 is CASSQDLGQGGQPQHF. DNA for the CDR3: TGCGCCAGCAGCCAAGATCTGGGACAGGGCGGCCAGCCCCAGCATTTT.

This clonotype was counted only a few times. The V call is TRBV5-6, the J call TRBJ1-1; D might be TRBD1 (5 bases). Per germline, CDR1 SGHDT and CDR2 YYEEEE. This CDR3 has 15 residues. Trimming left V 2 bases short and J 5 bases short, with 16 bases between. CDR3 sequence (DNA): TGTGCCAGCAGCTTTATTTCGGGCAGGGCGACTGAAGCTTTCTTT. It translates to CASSFISGRATEAFF.

The chain combines TRBV9 with TRBJ2-7; tentatively, D is TRBD1 (6 bases). The length of the CDR3 is 13 residues. The germline V and J ends were trimmed by 3 bases and 2 bases, with 9 bases remaining between them. Germline V gene sequence: CDR1 SGDLS, CDR2 YYNGEE. In DNA form, the CDR3 reads TGTGCCAGCAGCGACCGGGACACCTACGAGCAGTACTTC. This translates into CASSDRDTYEQYF.

The chain links TRBV12-3 or TRBV12-4 to TRBJ2-3; weak D call: TRBD2 (5 bases). Trimming took off 7 bases at V and 6 bases at J, with 23 bases between the two ends. The CDR3 is made up of 16 amino acids. As DNA, the CDR3 is TGTGCCAGCACCAATTTAGCGCATACGAAGCCTGATACGCAGTATTTT. Its protein product is CASTNLAHTKPDTQYF.

This clonotype was detected a few times. The chain combines TRBV7-6 with TRBJ2-7; D not certain. Germline V lookup: CDR1 SGHVS, CDR2 FNYEAQ. Trimming removed 0 bases from V and 4 bases from J, with 10 bases in between. The CDR3 spans 14 residues. CDR3 DNA: TGTGCCAGCAGCTTAGCCGGGTTAGGATACGAGCAGTACTTC. Translation gives CASSLAGLGYEQYF.

This chain joins TRBV4-1 and TRBJ1-4; possible D gene TRBD1, 6 bases. Between the trimmed V and J ends, which lost 4 bases and 5 bases, there was a span of 11 bases. Per the germline V gene, CDR1 is MGHRA and CDR2 is YSYEKL. This CDR3 contains 14 residues. The CDR3, as DNA: TGCGCCAGCAGCCTGGGACAAGGAAATGAAAAACTGTTTTTT. Its protein is CASSLGQGNEKLFF.